The clone carrying this T cell receptor (beta chain) was seen more than once but under ten times. Its antigen is not identified. This entry belongs to a study of a mutant IDH1 vaccine in newly diagnosed glioma. Study at large: There were 62.5% males and about 38% females among treated patients, whose mean age was approximately 41 years. Before enrollment, the patients had been treated with radiotherapy alone, temozolomide alone, or both together. Most of them had received both. Study-level findings and limits: Changes in top peripheral clonotypes did not appear linked to pseudoprogression.

Only in-frame clones appear in the TCRdb table, and some are missing; sequencing was by immunoSEQ multiplex PCR. Here the sample spans just under 95,000 clones, 80% to 90% being singletons. Time point noted: baseline, week 1 (first vaccination visit). Treatment noted: pre-vaccination baseline after standard-of-care therapy. The donor cohort comprised cases of new WHO grade 3 or 4 IDH1-mutant, ATRX-lost astrocytoma. Sequencing was performed on PBMCs, taken from a glioma patient treated with radiotherapy, temozolomide or both. This sequence originates from a woman aged 45-60 years with glioma.

The CDR3 is CAWSVGQANYGYTF. In nucleotides, the CDR3 is TGTGCCTGGAGTGTGGGACAGGCTAACTATGGCTACACCTTC. The chain carries TRBV30 and TRBJ1-2; TRBD1 matches at 8 bases. Unmatched junction bases numbered 0, after V lost 0 bases and J lost 0 bases. Germline-derived CDR1 and CDR2 are GTSNPN and SVGIG (reference sequence). CDR3 length: 14 residues.